This T cell receptor beta chain was captured in a study of CXCR3-negative and CXCR3-positive naive CD8 T cells (dated by TCRdb to about 2019). Regarding the study in general: In total, roughly 140 million TRB reads were obtained, which works out to roughly 1.5 +/- 0.3 million reads per library. Diversity and physicochemical repertoire analyses were performed on around ten donors pooled from two independent experiments. For the TRBV-TRBJ cluster analysis, the naive subsets came from 5 donors, while the memory cells came from 3 donors.

Each CD8+ T cell subset was flow-sorted in triplicate, with about 320,000 cells per subset placed directly into RLT lysis buffer. To exclude memory contaminants, naive CD8+ T cells were stringently defined as CD45RO-CCR7+CD27+CD95-. Standard density gradient centrifugation was used to isolate peripheral blood mononuclear cells from buffy coats. A FACSAria III was used to flow-sort naive CD8+ T cells into CXCR3-negative and CXCR3-positive populations. An RNeasy Mini Kit was used to extract total RNA from the sorted cells. The instrument given in TCRdb is NextSeq 550. The Human TCR Profiling Kit (MiLaboratory) was used to make UMI-labeled 5' RACE TRB cDNA libraries. The full amount of extracted RNA was used for cDNA synthesis, and the full amount of resulting cDNA was used for PCR amplification. Libraries were prepared in parallel with an identical number of PCR cycles. Per the source publication's procedure: MIGEC and MiXCR extracted about 48,000 +/- 9,800 unique UMI-labeled TRB cDNA molecules per library, requiring at least two reads per UMI. On average, around 40,000 +/- 10,000 functional in-frame TRB CDR3 nucleotide clonotypes lacking stop codons were found per library. After downsampling to 5000 UMI-labeled TRB molecules per sample, diversity metrics such as normalized Shannon-Wiener and Chao1 were calculated in VDJtools. VDJtools computed clonotype-size-weighted physicochemical properties of the central five CDR3 residues: interaction energy, strength, volume and Kidera factor 4. TCRdb reprocessed the reads, so every CDR3 protein sequence counts as one entry and DNA is not shown. For this entry, the V and J calls and clone size follow TCRdb and not the study's own pipeline. This sample's table contains approximately 130,000 distinct CDR3 sequences. The ten largest clones add up to around 0.41% of the sample.

Findings and caveats that apply to the study as a whole: Because surface CD5, which has been linked to self-reactivity in mice, was comparable between naive subsets, TCR interaction strength was also inferred from TRB CDR3 physicochemical properties. Both naive subsets had comparably high repertoire diversity, while memory CD8+ T cells had much lower repertoire diversity. TRB CDR3s from CXCR3-positive naive cells showed higher hydrophobicity (lower Kidera factor 4), lower energy, and higher strength and volume indices than CXCR3-negative naive cells. CXCR3 expression partially decreased after cryopreservation, so most assays used freshly isolated PBMCs. Naive CXCR3-negative and CXCR3-positive cells from the same donor showed similar TRBV-TRBJ usage, whereas memory cells showed distinct patterns.

From its cysteine to its phenylalanine, the CDR3 spans 13 amino acids. A DNA sequence was not provided. To note about this clonotype: Its specific antigen is unknown.

This TCR was recovered from a human donor in good health. Some clones in this sample may be carry-over from other donors' samples. Sequencing was carried out using naive CXCR3+ CD8+ T cells from blood. In light of the paper, this sample's cell subset or site label describes: CD45RO-CCR7+CD27+CD95- naive CD8+ T cells expressing CXCR3 (TNR3+). The chain links TRBV21-1 with TRBJ2-4. TRBV21-1 is given as a pseudogene. CDR3 protein: CASSMAAKNIQYF.